The 18 T cell receptor beta chains below were found in one sample sequenced in a study of control samples from healthy donors and cancer patients. Assay: immunoSEQ multiplex PCR; the TCRdb copy retains only in-frame clones and omits some. This sample yields approximately 130,000 clones, of which around nine tenths are seen a single time; around an eighth belongs to the top ten. Sequenced input: blood. Receptors originate from a man between 25 and 39 years old in good health.

The rearrangement links TRBV24-1 to TRBJ1-5, with D perhaps matching TRBD1 (6 bases). The CDR3 length is 14 residues. V was pared by 3 bases and J by 5 bases, with 10 bases between. Germline V lookup: CDR1 KGHDR, CDR2 SFDVKD. The CDR3 coding sequence is TGTGCCACCAGTGATCGGGACACATATCAGCCCCAGCATTTT. Amino acid sequence: CATSDRDTYQPQHF.

The gene calls are TRBV6-2 or TRBV6-3 and TRBJ2-7, with D unresolved. The germline CDR1 and CDR2 sequences are MNHEY and SVGEGT. The CDR3 is made up of 14 amino acids. The V end was cut by 2 bases, the J end by 1 base, with 9 bases between. CDR3 amino acids: CASSYGGASYEQYV. The CDR3 DNA follows: TGTGCCAGCAGTTACGGTGGCGCATCCTACGAGCAGTACGTC.

The chain employs TRBV25-1 and TRBJ1-1; D remains unclear. The CDR3 has 14 amino acids. The V end lost 2 bases, the J end lost 3 bases, and 10 bases lay between the germline ends. Germline V gene sequence: CDR1 MGHDK, CDR2 SYGVNS. The CDR3 region is CASSETYGDTEAFF. Written as DNA, the CDR3 is TGTGCCAGCAGTGAAACCTATGGCGACACTGAAGCTTTCTTT.

V and J are TRBV6-5 and TRBJ2-1; D possibly corresponds to TRBD2 (5 bases). This CDR3 contains 13 residues. V lost 6 bases and J lost 5, with 11 bases in between. Germline V CDR1 and CDR2: MNHEY, SVGAGI. The CDR3 here is CASSSGNHNEQFF. The DNA for the CDR3 is TGTGCCAGCAGCTCCGGGAACCACAATGAGCAGTTCTTC.

This clone was detected once. This sample also contains other DNA sequences that code for the same CDR3. This rearrangement joins TRBV2 to TRBJ2-6; D might be TRBD1 (5 bases). Germline V CDR1 and CDR2: SNHLY, FYNNEI. V was clipped by 4 bases and J by 0 bases, with 10 bases between them. The CDR3 runs 16 residues. The CDR3 region is CASSGQGLSGANVLTF. CDR3 bases: TGTGCCAGCAGTGGGCAGGGCCTCTCTGGGGCCAACGTCCTGACTTTC. The full variable domain, with the rest looked up from reference TRBV2 and TRBJ2-6, is EPEVTQTPSHQVTQMGQEVILRCVPISNHLYFYWYRQILGQKVEFLVSFYNNEISEKSEIFDDQFSVERPDGSNFTLKIRSTKLEDSAMYFCASSGQGLSGANVLTFGAGSRLTVL.

The chain is built from TRBV12-5 and TRBJ1-1; 10 bases match TRBD1. There are 13 residues in the CDR3. V lost 5 bases, J lost 11 bases, and 8 bases stayed unmatched. Germline V gene sequence: CDR1 LGHNT, CDR2 FRNRAP. In DNA form, the CDR3 reads TGTGCTAGTGGTCCGGACAGGGGGACAGGGGCTTTCTTT. Residues: CASGPDRGTGAFF.

V and J are TRBV16 and TRBJ1-3; D unclear. Germline V lookup: CDR1 KGHSY, CDR2 FQNENV. V was shortened by 2 bases and J by 2 bases, with 4 bases between the two germline ends. This CDR3 is built from 13 residues. CDR3 amino acids: CASSQEPGNTIYF. In DNA, the CDR3 is TGTGCCAGCAGCCAAGAACCTGGAAACACCATATATTTT.

This clone occurred once. The CDR3 bases are TGTGCCAGCAGCTCCGGGACAGGGTACTCGTACGAGCAGTACGTC. Protein product: CASSSGTGYSYEQYV. The V call is TRBV5-6, the J call TRBJ2-7, with 9 bases that match TRBD1. The germline V gene has CDR1 SGHDT and CDR2 YYEEEE. CDR3 length equals 15 residues. V shed 3 bases, J shed 4 bases, and the junction held 8 bases outside the gene matches.

The V gene is TRBV19, the J gene TRBJ1-2; 8 nucleotides match TRBD1. CDR1 and CDR2 from the germline V gene are LNHDA and SQIVND (reference sequence). The J segment lost 4 bases and the V segment lost 10 bases, leaving 5 bases of the junction unmatched. The CDR3 loop spans 12 amino acids. CDR3 bases: TGTGCCACCTCGGACAGGGTCTATGGCTACACCTTC. It encodes CATSDRVYGYTF.

The chain carries TRBV29-1 and TRBJ1-5, with unresolved D. Trimming cost V 5 bases and J 8 bases, with 16 bases left between them. The CDR3 consists of 13 residues. The germline gives CDR1 SQVTM, CDR2 ANQGSEA. The CDR3 is CSVLDAPKEPQHF. CDR3 in DNA: TGCAGCGTTTTAGATGCCCCGAAGGAGCCCCAGCATTTT.

This clone was observed once. The V gene is TRBV24-1, the J gene TRBJ1-5; D gene ambiguous. The V gene lost 6 bases and the J gene lost 8 bases, with 13 bases spanning the gap. CDR3 length: 13 residues. Germline V CDR1 and CDR2: KGHDR, SFDVKD. The CDR3 sequence is CATSHQQSEPQHF. The CDR3 DNA follows: TGTGCCACCAGTCACCAGCAAAGTGAGCCCCAGCATTTT.

V gene TRBV12-3 or TRBV12-4 combines with J gene TRBJ1-1; perhaps TRBD1 as D (6 bases). The CDR3 runs to 12 residues. V shed 5 bases and J shed 11 bases, with 15 bases lying between them. Written as DNA, the CDR3 is TGTGCCAGCAGTCCCACAGGGTGGGGGGCTTTCTTT. Translating it yields CASSPTGWGAFF.

The V call is TRBV7-2, the J call TRBJ2-3, with D uncertain. Trimming stripped 4 bases from V and 2 bases from J, with 4 bases between. The CDR3 covers 12 residues. Per the germline V gene, CDR1 is SGHTA and CDR2 is FQGNSA. This CDR3 reads CASSWHTDTQYF. The DNA of the CDR3 is TGTGCCAGCAGCTGGCACACAGATACGCAGTATTTT.

The rearrangement joins TRBV10-3 to TRBJ2-1; D is unresolved. This CDR3 comprises 12 residues. V dropped 11 bases and J dropped 6 bases, with 14 bases sitting between them. Looked up from germline, CDR1 is ENHRY and CDR2 is SYGVKD. CDR3 DNA: TGTGCCGCATCCCCCAATAGCAATGAGCAGTTCTTC. It translates to CAASPNSNEQFF.

The V gene is TRBV5-4, the J gene TRBJ1-2; maybe TRBD1 (6 bases). CDR1 and CDR2 (germline): SGHNT, YYREEE (reference sequence). V was cut by 5 bases and J by 2 bases, with 16 bases left in between. The CDR3 has 15 residues. The CDR3 nucleotides read TGTGCCAGCAGGGGGGGCGACACAGTAAACTATGGCTACACCTTC. Its protein is CASRGGDTVNYGYTF.

The J gene is TRBJ2-1, the V gene TRBV29-1; 14 nucleotides match TRBD2. This CDR3 region has 14 residues. Germline-derived CDR1 and CDR2 are SQVTM and ANQGSEA. The junction had 3 bases not matched to a gene; V was cut back by 4 bases and J by 7 bases. Written as DNA, the CDR3 is TGCAGCGTTGCCGGGACTAGCGGGGGAAATGAGCAGTTCTTC. Translating gives CSVAGTSGGNEQFF.

The chain carries TRBV30 and TRBJ2-7; TRBD2 aligns across 7 bases. Trimming removed 0 bases from V and 5 bases from J; junction bases left unmatched: 4. Germline CDR1 GTSNPN, CDR2 SVGIG (reference sequence). The CDR3 spans 13 residues. DNA for the CDR3: TGTGCCTGGAGTGTACGGGGGGAGGACGAGCAGTACGTC. Protein: CAWSVRGEDEQYV.

This chain links TRBV19 with TRBJ1-4; D gene uncertain. The CDR3 runs to 15 residues. The ends were cut back, 5 bases at V and 8 bases at J, with 18 bases in the middle. Germline V CDR1 and CDR2: LNHDA, SQIVND (reference sequence). The CDR3 DNA is TGTGCCAGTAGTTCCCGAACAACCTGGGAAGAAAAACTGTTTTTT. Translated, it gives CASSSRTTWEEKLFF.